A single T cell receptor beta chain is shown here with its context. This entry comes from a study of T cells in Graves' hyperthyroidism and ophthalmopathy. The TCR beta CDR3 regions underwent amplification using RNA transcripts as the source. In the first-round RT-PCR of the TCR CDR3, the HTBI primer set was used. Using its own MiXCR run on the multiplex PCR reads, TCRdb lists one record per CDR3 protein. The sample has about 620,000 distinct CDR3 sequences, 15% to 20% seen once. This receptor was obtained from a woman in her 30s with Graves' hyperthyroidism. Input material: blood.

In DNA, the CDR3 is TGTGCCAGCAGTGAAGTGGGTTCACCCCTCCACTTT. It specifies CASSEVGSPLHF. The chain joins TRBV2 to TRBJ1-6; D is unclear. The V and J ends lost 1 base and 9 bases respectively, with 4 bases between them. From germline, CDR1 is SNHLY and CDR2 FYNNEI. The CDR3 contains 12 residues.